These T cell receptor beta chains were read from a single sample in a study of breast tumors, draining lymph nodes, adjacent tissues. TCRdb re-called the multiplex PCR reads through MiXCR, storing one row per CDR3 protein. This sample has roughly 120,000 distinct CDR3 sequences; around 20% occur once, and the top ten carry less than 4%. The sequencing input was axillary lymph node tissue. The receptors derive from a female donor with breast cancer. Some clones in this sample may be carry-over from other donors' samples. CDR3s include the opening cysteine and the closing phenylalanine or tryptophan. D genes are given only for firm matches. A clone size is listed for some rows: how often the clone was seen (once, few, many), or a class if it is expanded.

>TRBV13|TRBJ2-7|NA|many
TGTGCCAGCAGCTTAGGTATGAGCGGGCACTCTATTCCCTACGAGCAGTACTTC
CASSLGMSGHSIPYEQYF
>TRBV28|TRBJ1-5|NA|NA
TGTGCCAGCAGTTTAAGTGGTAGGGTAGGGCAGCCCCAGCATTTT
CASSLSGRVGQPQHF
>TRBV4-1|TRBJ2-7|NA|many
TGCGCCAGCAGCCAAAGTGGGGGCCAGGGATCCTACGAGCAGTACTTC
CASSQSGGQGSYEQYF
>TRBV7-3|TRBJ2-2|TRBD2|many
TGTGCCAGCAGCCCAAGGACTAGCGGGGGGGCGAACACCGGGGAGCTGTTTTTT
CASSPRTSGGANTGELFF
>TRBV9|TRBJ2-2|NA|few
TGTGCGAGTAAGGGGGTTAACACCGGGGAGCTGTTTTTT
CASKGVNTGELFF
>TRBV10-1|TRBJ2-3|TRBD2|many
TGCGCCAGCAGTGATCAACTAGCGCGTGATACGCGGTATTTT
CASSDQLARDTRYF
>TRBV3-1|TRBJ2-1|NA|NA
TGTGCCAGCAGCCGAGATCTTTACAATGAGCAGTTCTTC
CASSRDLYNEQFF
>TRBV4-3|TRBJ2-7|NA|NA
TGCGCCAGCAGCCAAGATACGGGGACCCCCTACGAGCAGTACTTC
CASSQDTGTPYEQYF
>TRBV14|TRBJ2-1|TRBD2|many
TGTGCCAGCAGCCAAGATCCTAGCGGGCTGATATCGTTCTTC
CASSQDPSGLISFF
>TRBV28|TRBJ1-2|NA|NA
TGTGCCAGCAGTTTTGAAGGGGCGCAAGGCTACACCTTC
CASSFEGAQGYTF
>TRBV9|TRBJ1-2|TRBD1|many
TGTGCCAGCAGCGTAGCCCGGGGGACAGCCTATGGCTACACCTTC
CASSVARGTAYGYTF
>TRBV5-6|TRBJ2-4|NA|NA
TGTGCCAGCAGCTTGGGTAGCACGGACATTCAGTACTTC
CASSLGSTDIQYF
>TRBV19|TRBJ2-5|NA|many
TGTGCCAGTAGTCAGACAGGGGCGGGGGAAGAGACCCAGTACTTC
CASSQTGAGEETQYF
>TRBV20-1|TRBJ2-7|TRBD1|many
TGCAGTGCTAGAACCCACTTGGCAAACAGGGGGGATCCTTACGAGCAGTACTTC
CSARTHLANRGDPYEQYF
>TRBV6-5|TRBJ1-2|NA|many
TGTGCCAGCAGTCCCAGGGGACCGTATGGCTACACCTTC
CASSPRGPYGYTF
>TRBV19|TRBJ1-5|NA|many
TGTGCCAGTAGTATAGTAACAAGCCAAAATCAGCCCCAGCATTTT
CASSIVTSQNQPQHF
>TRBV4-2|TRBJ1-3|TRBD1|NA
TGTGCCAGCAGCCCCTGGACAGGCCTCTCTGGAAACACCATATATTTT
CASSPWTGLSGNTIYF
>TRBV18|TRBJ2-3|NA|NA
TGTGCCACTTCGGGGGGCCAAACTAGCACAGATACGCAGTATTTT
CATSGGQTSTDTQYF
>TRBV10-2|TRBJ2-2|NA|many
TGCGCCAGCGGGACACCCAACACCGGGGAGCTGTTTTTT
CASGTPNTGELFF
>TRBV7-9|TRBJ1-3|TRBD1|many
TGTGCCAGCAGCGCAGGGGGAGGAAACACCATATATTTT
CASSAGGGNTIYF
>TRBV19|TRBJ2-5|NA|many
TGTGCCAGTAGTATTGGACCACAGGGCCGGGAGACCCAGTACTTC
CASSIGPQGRETQYF
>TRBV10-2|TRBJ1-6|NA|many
TGCGCCAGCAGTGAGTCAAGGCCAGTGGCTTCACCCCTCCACTTT
CASSESRPVASPLHF